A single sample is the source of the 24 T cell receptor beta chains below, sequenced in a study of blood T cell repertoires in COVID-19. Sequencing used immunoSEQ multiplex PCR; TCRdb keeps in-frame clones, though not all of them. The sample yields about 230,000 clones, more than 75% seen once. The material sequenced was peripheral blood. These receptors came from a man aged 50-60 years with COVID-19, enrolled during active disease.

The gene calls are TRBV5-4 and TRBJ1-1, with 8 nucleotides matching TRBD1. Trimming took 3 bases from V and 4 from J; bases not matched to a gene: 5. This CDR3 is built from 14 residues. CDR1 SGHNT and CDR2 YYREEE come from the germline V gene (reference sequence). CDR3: CASSSGQGVTEAFF. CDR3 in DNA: TGTGCCAGCAGCTCCGGACAGGGTGTCACTGAAGCTTTCTTT.

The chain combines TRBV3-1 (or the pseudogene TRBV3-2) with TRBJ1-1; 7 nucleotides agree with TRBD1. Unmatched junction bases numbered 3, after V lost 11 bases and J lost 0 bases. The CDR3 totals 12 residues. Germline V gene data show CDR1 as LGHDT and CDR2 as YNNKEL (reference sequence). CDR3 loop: CACTGVNTEAFF. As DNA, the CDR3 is TGTGCCTGTACAGGGGTGAACACTGAAGCTTTCTTT.

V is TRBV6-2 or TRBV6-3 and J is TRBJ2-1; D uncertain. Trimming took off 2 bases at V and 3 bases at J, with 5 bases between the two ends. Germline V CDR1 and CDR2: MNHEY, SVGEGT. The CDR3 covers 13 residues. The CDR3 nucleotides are TGTGCCAGCAGTTACCCCAGCTACAATGAGCAGTTCTTC. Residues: CASSYPSYNEQFF.

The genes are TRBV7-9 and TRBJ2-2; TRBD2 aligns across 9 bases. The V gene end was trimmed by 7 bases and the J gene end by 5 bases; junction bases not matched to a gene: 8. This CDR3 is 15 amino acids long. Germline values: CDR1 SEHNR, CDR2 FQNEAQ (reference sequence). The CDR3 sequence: CASTAGLAGTGELFF. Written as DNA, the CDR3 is TGTGCCAGCACGGCGGGGCTAGCGGGGACCGGGGAGCTGTTTTTT.

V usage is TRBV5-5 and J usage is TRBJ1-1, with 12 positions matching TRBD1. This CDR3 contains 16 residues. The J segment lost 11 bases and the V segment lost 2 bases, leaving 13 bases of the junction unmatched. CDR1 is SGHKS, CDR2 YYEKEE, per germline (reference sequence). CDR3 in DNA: TGTGCCAGCAGCTTACATGTGGGACAGGGGGCTCAGGGGGCTTTCTTT. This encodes CASSLHVGQGAQGAFF.

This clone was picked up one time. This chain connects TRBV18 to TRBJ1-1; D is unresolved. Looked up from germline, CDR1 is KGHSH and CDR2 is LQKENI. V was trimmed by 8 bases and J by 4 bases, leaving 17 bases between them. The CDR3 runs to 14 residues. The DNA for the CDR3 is TGTGCCAGCCGGTCGACACCGCGGGGCACTGAAGCTTTCTTT. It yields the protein CASRSTPRGTEAFF.

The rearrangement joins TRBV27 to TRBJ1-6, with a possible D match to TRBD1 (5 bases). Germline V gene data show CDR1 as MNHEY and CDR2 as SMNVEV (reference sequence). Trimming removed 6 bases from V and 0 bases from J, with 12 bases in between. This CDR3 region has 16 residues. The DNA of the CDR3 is TGTGCCAGCAGGGAGGGACGCAGCTCCTATAATTCACCCCTCCACTTT. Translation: CASREGRSSYNSPLHF.

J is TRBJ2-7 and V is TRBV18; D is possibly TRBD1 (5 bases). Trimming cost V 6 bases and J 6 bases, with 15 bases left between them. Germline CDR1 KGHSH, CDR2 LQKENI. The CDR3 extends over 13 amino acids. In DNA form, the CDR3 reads TGTGCCAGCTCCCCAGGGCAGTCGTCCGAGCAGTACTTC. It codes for CASSPGQSSEQYF. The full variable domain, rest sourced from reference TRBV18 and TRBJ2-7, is NAGVMQNPRHLVRRRGQEARLRCSPMKGHSHVYWYRQLPEEGLKFMVYLQKENIIDESGMPKERFSAEFPKEGPSILRIQQVVRGDSAAYFCASSPGQSSEQYFGPGTRLTVT.

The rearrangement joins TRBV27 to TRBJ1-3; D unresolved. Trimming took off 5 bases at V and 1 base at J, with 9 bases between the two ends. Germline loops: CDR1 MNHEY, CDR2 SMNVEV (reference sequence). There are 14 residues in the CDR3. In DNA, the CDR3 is TGTGCCAGCAGTCCCCGGAGTTCTGGAAACACCATATATTTT. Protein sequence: CASSPRSSGNTIYF.

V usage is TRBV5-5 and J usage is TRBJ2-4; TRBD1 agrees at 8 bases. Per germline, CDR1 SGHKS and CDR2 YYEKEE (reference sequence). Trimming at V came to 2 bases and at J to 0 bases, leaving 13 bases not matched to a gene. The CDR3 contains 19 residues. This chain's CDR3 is CASSFREQGGLIAKNIQYF. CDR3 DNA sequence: TGTGCCAGCAGCTTTAGGGAACAGGGGGGTTTGATAGCCAAAAACATTCAGTACTTC.

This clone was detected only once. In DNA, the CDR3 is TGTGCCAGTAGTCCCGGACTAGCGGGAGTAAAGGAGCAGTACTTC. The encoded protein is CASSPGLAGVKEQYF. V and J are TRBV19 and TRBJ2-7; 13 bases fit TRBD2. Germline-derived CDR1 and CDR2 are LNHDA and SQIVND (reference sequence). This CDR3 is 15 amino acids long. Trimming took 5 bases from V and 7 from J; bases not matched to a gene: 8. Supplemented by reference TRBV19 and TRBJ2-7, the full variable domain reads DGGITQSPKYLFRKEGQNVTLSCEQNLNHDAMYWYRQDPGQGLRLIYYSQIVNDFQKGDIAEGYSVSREKKESFPLTVTSAQKNPTAFYLCASSPGLAGVKEQYFGPGTRLTVT.

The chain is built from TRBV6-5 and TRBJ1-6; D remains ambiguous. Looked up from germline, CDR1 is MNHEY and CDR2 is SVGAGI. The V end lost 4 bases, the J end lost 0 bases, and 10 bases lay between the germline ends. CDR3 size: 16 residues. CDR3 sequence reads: CASSSPRSSYNSPLHF. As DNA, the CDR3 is TGTGCCAGCAGTTCACCCAGAAGCTCCTATAATTCACCCCTCCACTTT.

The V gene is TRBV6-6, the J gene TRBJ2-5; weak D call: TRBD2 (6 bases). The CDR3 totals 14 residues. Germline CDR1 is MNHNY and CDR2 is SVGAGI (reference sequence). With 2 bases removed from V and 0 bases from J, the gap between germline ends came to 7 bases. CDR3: CASSYGTDQETQYF. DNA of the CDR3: TGTGCCAGCAGTTACGGGACTGACCAAGAGACCCAGTACTTC.

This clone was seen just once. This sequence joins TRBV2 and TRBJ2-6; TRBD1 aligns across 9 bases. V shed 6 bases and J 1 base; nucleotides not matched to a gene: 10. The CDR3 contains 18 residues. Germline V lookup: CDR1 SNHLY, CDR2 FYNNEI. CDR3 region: CASRDDRDRVSGANVLTF. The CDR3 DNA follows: TGTGCCAGCAGGGACGACCGGGACAGGGTTTCTGGGGCCAACGTCCTGACTTTC.

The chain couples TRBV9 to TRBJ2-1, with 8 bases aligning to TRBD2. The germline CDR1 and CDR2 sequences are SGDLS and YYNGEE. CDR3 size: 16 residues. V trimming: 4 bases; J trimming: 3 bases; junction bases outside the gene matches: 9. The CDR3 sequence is CASSTTVGGGYNEQFF. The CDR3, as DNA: TGTGCCAGCAGCACCACGGTCGGGGGGGGCTACAATGAGCAGTTCTTC. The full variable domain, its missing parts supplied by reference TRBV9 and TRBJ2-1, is DSGVTQTPKHLITATGQRVTLRCSPRSGDLSVYWYQQSLDQGLQFLIQYYNGEERAKGNILERFSAQQFPDLHSELNLSSLELGDSALYFCASSTTVGGGYNEQFFGPGTRLTVL.

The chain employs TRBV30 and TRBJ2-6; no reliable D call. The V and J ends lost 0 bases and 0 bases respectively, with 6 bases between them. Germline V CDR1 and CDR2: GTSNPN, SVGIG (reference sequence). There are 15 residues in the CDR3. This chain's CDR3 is CAWSVSFSGANVLTF. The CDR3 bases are TGTGCCTGGAGTGTTAGCTTCTCTGGGGCCAACGTCCTGACTTTC.

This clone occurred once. The DNA of the CDR3 is TGCGCCAGCAGCTTACTAGCGGGAGATTACTACGAGCAGTACTTC. This translates into CASSLLAGDYYEQYF. This rearrangement joins TRBV5-1 to TRBJ2-7; TRBD2 aligns across 11 bases. The CDR3 loop spans 15 amino acids. From germline, CDR1 is SGHRS and CDR2 YFSETQ. With 2 bases clipped from V and 3 bases from J, the junction kept 4 bases outside the gene matches.

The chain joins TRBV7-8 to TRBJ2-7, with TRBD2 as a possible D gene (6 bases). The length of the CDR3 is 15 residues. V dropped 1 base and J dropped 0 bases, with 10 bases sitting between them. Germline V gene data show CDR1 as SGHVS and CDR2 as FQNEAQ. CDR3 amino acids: CASSLGGGISYEQYF. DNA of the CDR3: TGTGCCAGCAGCTTAGGAGGAGGGATCTCCTACGAGCAGTACTTC.

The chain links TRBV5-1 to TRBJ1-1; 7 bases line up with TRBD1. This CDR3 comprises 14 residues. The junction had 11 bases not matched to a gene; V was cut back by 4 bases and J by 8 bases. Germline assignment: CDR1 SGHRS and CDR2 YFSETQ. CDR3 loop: CASSPNTGVSEAFF. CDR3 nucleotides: TGCGCCAGCAGCCCAAATACAGGGGTCAGCGAAGCTTTCTTT.

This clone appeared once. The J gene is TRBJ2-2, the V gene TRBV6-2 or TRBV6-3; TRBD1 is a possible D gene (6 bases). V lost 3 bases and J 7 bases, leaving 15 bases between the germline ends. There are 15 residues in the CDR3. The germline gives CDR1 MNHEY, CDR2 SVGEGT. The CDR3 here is CASSYVAGVFGELFF. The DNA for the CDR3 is TGTGCCAGCAGTTATGTGGCAGGGGTGTTCGGGGAGCTGTTTTTT.

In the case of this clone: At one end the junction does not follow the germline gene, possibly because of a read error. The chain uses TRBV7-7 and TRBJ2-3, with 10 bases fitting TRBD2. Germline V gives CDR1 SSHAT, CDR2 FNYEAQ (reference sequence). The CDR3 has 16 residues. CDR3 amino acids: CASSPGLASLTDTQYF. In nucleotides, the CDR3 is TGTGCTAGCAGCCCGGGACTAGCGAGCCTAACAGATACGCAGTATTTT. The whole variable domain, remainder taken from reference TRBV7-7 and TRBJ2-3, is GAGVSQSPRYKVTKRGQDVTLRCDPISSHATLYWYQQALGQGPEFLTYFNYEAQPDKSGLPSDRFSAERPEGSISTLTIQRTEQRDSAMYRCASSPGLASLTDTQYFGPGTRLTVL.

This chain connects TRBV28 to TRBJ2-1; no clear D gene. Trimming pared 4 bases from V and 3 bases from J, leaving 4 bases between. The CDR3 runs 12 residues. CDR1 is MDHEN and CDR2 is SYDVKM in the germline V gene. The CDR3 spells CASSSFYNEQFF. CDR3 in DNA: TGTGCCAGCAGTTCCTTCTACAATGAGCAGTTCTTC.

The CDR3 here is CASSQVAGRPFF. CDR3 DNA: TGCGCCAGCAGCCAAGTCGCGGGGAGGCCGTTCTTC. The chain combines TRBV4-1 with TRBJ2-1, with D perhaps TRBD2 (6 bases). The ends were cut back, 1 base at V and 15 bases at J, with 13 bases in the middle. Germline V CDR1 and CDR2: MGHRA, YSYEKL. This CDR3 contains 12 residues.

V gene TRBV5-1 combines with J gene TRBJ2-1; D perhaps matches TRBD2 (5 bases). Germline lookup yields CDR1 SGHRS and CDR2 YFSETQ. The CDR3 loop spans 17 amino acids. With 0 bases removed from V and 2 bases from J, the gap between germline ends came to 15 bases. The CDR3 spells CASSLAGIGVPYNEQFF. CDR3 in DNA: TGCGCCAGCAGCTTGGCGGGGATTGGGGTCCCCTACAATGAGCAGTTCTTC.